The 14 T cell receptor beta chains reported below all come from one sample, sequenced in a study of blood T cell repertoires in COVID-19. Generated by immunoSEQ multiplex PCR, the TCRdb table keeps only in-frame clones and is missing some. The sample has about 97,000 clones; 87% are singletons. The sequenced sample consisted of peripheral blood. The receptors stem from a human donor in a cohort sampled during active COVID-19.

The rearrangement joins TRBV5-6 to TRBJ2-1; TRBD2 aligns across 14 bases. The CDR3 runs 16 residues. V was clipped by 3 bases and J by 9 bases; unmatched bases: 8. Germline CDR1 and CDR2: SGHDT and YYEEEE. CDR3 region: CASSSTGTSGRSEQFF. The DNA for the CDR3 is TGTGCCAGCAGCTCGACCGGGACTAGCGGGAGAAGTGAGCAGTTCTTC.

The CDR3 sequence: CASSYSGTGGGAPLHF. The CDR3 DNA is TGTGCCAGCAGTTACTCGGGGACAGGGGGCGGCGCACCCCTCCACTTT. V is TRBV6-5 and J is TRBJ1-6; TRBD1 matches 12 bases. CDR3 length: 16 residues. Germline assignment: CDR1 MNHEY and CDR2 SVGAGI. The V gene end was trimmed by 0 bases and the J gene end by 11 bases; junction bases not matched to a gene: 5.

The chain carries TRBV12-5 and TRBJ1-4, with TRBD1 identical over 9 bases. The CDR3 sequence is 14 residues long. Germline V gives CDR1 LGHNT, CDR2 FRNRAP. The V segment lost 6 bases and the J segment 8 bases; nucleotides outside the gene matches: 7. CDR3 region: CASGSGQGREKLFF. CDR3 nucleotides: TGTGCTAGTGGCTCGGGACAGGGTCGGGAAAAACTGTTTTTT.

The chain has TRBV30 and TRBJ2-7; weak D call: TRBD2 (5 bases). The V and J ends lost 3 bases and 3 bases respectively, with 9 bases between them. The CDR3 is 12 amino acids. The germline gives CDR1 GTSNPN, CDR2 SVGIG (reference sequence). The DNA for the CDR3 is TGTGCCTGGAGCCCCGACTACTACGAGCAGTACTTC. Its translation: CAWSPDYYEQYF.

This chain links TRBV19 with TRBJ1-2; possible D gene TRBD1, 5 bases. The germline gives CDR1 LNHDA, CDR2 SQIVND (reference sequence). The CDR3 length is 16 residues. Trimming pared 1 base from V and 0 bases from J, leaving 12 bases between. Here the CDR3 reads CASSIGPGPANYGYTF. In DNA, the CDR3 is TGTGCCAGTAGTATAGGCCCAGGGCCAGCTAACTATGGCTACACCTTC.

V usage is TRBV18 and J usage is TRBJ1-3; a possible D gene is TRBD1 (6 bases). The germline V gene has CDR1 KGHSH and CDR2 LQKENI. CDR3 length: 14 amino acids. V dropped 6 bases and J dropped 8 bases, with 17 bases sitting between them. In DNA form, the CDR3 reads TGTGCCAGCTCTCCGCAGGGGACCGGAGACACCATATATTTT. Translation gives CASSPQGTGDTIYF.

The chain combines TRBV7-9 with TRBJ1-3; D not resolved. CDR1 is SEHNR and CDR2 is FQNEAQ in the germline V gene (reference sequence). V dropped 5 bases and J dropped 0 bases, with 11 bases sitting between them. CDR3 length equals 15 residues. The CDR3 sequence is CASSPRPSSGNTIYF. DNA for the CDR3: TGTGCCAGCAGCCCCCGTCCCAGCTCTGGAAACACCATATATTTT.

The gene calls are TRBV29-1 and TRBJ1-1, with 9 positions matching TRBD1. The CDR3 sequence is 12 residues long. The trim removed 5 bases at V and 6 bases at J, leaving 4 bases unmatched. Germline V lookup: CDR1 SQVTM, CDR2 ANQGSEA. Here the CDR3 DNA reads TGCAGCGTTACCGGGACAGGGCCTGAAGCTTTCTTT. Translation gives CSVTGTGPEAFF.

V usage is TRBV6-5 and J usage is TRBJ2-3; a possible D gene is TRBD1 (6 bases). Germline V gives CDR1 MNHEY, CDR2 SVGAGI. The length of the CDR3 is 13 residues. V gave up 10 bases and J gave up 0 bases, with 11 bases separating them. Here the CDR3 reads CATRQASTDTQYF. CDR3 coding DNA: TGTGCCACAAGACAGGCTAGCACAGATACGCAGTATTTT.

This chain connects TRBV3-1 (or the pseudogene TRBV3-2) to TRBJ2-7; a possible D gene is TRBD1 (6 bases). The CDR3 sequence is 15 residues long. Trimming removed 5 bases from V and 0 bases from J, with 14 bases in between. Looked up from germline, CDR1 is LGHDT and CDR2 is YNNKEL (reference sequence). For the CDR3, the DNA is TGTGCCAGCAGCGATGGGACACCCGTCTCCTACGAGCAGTACTTC. This gives the protein CASSDGTPVSYEQYF.

The gene calls are TRBV11-2 and TRBJ2-7, with 8 bases that match TRBD1. J was trimmed by 5 bases and V by 5 bases; bases with no gene match: 8. This CDR3 region has 14 residues. Germline V gives CDR1 SGHAT, CDR2 FQNNGV. The CDR3 is CASSQLTGAHEQYF. CDR3 DNA: TGTGCCAGCAGCCAATTGACAGGGGCCCACGAGCAGTACTTC.

The chain couples TRBV19 to TRBJ1-1, with TRBD1 matching 7 bases. V lost 6 bases to trimming and J lost 1 base; unmatched junction nucleotides: 5. Per the germline V gene, CDR1 is LNHDA and CDR2 is SQIVND (reference sequence). The CDR3 spans 14 residues. The CDR3 loop is CASSRDSWNTEAFF. CDR3 nucleotides: TGTGCCAGTAGCCGGGACAGCTGGAACACTGAAGCTTTCTTT.

This clone showed up just once. This chain joins TRBV5-1 and TRBJ1-2; 7 bases are a match to TRBD1. CDR3 length equals 12 residues. Unmatched junction bases numbered 5, after V lost 3 bases and J lost 9 bases. Germline-derived CDR1 and CDR2 are SGHRS and YFSETQ. The CDR3 spells CASSSGTDRYTF. CDR3 bases: TGCGCCAGCAGCTCCGGGACAGACCGCTACACCTTC.

V and J are TRBV6-2 or TRBV6-3 and TRBJ2-7; possibly TRBD2 for D (6 bases). V lost 5 bases and J 7 bases, leaving 12 bases between the germline ends. The CDR3 sequence is 12 residues long. The germline gives CDR1 MNHEY, CDR2 SVGEGT. CDR3 amino acids: CASSLAGREQYF. The CDR3 DNA reads TGTGCCAGCAGTCTGGCGGGGCGGGAGCAGTACTTC.